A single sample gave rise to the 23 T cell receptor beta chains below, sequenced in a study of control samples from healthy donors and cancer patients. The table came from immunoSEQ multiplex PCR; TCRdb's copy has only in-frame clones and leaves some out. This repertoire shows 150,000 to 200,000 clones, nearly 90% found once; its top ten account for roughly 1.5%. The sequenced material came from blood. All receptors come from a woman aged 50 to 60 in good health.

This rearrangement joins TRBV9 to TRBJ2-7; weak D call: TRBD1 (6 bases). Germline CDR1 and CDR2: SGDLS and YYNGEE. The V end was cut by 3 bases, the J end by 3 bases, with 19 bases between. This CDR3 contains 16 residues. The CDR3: CASSDDPVTGFYEQYF. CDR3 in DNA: TGTGCCAGCAGCGATGACCCTGTGACAGGCTTCTACGAGCAGTACTTC.

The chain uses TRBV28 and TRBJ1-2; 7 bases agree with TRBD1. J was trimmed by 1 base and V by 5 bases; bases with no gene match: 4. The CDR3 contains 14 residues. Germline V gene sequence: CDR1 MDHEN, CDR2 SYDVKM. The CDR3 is CASSGTAYNYGYTF. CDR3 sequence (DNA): TGTGCCAGCAGTGGGACAGCCTATAACTATGGCTACACCTTC.

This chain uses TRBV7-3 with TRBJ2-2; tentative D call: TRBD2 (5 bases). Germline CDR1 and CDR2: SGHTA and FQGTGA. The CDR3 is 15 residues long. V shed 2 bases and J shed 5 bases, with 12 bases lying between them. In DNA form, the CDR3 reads TGTGCCAGCAGCTTAGGGTTAGCGCAAACCGGGGAGCTGTTTTTT. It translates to CASSLGLAQTGELFF. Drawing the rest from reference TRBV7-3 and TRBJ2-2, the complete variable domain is GAGVSQTPSNKVTEKGKYVELRCDPISGHTALYWYRQSLGQGPEFLIYFQGTGAADDSGLPNDRFFAVRPEGSVSTLKIQRTERGDSAVYLCASSLGLAQTGELFFGEGSRLTVL.

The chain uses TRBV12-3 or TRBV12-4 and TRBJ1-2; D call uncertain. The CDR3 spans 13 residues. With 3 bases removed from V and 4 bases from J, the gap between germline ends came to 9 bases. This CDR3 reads CASSFSISYGYTF. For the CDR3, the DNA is TGTGCCAGCAGTTTTTCCATCTCCTATGGCTACACCTTC.

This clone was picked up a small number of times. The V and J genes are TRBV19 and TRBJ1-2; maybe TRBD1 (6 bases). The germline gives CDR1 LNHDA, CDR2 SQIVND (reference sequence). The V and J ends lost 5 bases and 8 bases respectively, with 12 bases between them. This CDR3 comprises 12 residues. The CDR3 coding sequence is TGTGCCAGTAGTCGCCCCCAGGGGGGCTACACCTTC. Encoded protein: CASSRPQGGYTF.

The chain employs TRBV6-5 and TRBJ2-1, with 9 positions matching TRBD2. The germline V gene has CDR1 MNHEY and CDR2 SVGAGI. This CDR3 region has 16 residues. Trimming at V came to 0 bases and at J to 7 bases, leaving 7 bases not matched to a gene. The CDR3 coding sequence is TGTGCCAGCAGTTACTCGATTAGCGGGGGCCATAATGAGCAGTTCTTC. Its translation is CASSYSISGGHNEQFF.

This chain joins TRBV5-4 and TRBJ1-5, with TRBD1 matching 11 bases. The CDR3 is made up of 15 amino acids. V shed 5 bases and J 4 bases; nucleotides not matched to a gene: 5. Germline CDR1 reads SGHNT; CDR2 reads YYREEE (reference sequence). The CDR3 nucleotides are TGTGCCAGCAGTACAGGGACAGGGGGTAATCAGCCCCAGCATTTT. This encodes CASSTGTGGNQPQHF.

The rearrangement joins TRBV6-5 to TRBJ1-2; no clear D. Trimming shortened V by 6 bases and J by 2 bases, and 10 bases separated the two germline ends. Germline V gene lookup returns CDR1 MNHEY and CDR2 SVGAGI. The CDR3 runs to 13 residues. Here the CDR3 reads CASSLGLNYGYTF. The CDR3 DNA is TGTGCCAGCAGCCTCGGACTCAACTATGGCTACACCTTC.

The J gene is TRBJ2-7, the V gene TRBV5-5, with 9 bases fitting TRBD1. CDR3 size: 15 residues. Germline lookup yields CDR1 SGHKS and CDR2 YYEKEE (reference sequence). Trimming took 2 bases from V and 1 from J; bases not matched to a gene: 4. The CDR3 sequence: CASSFGTGSSYEQYF. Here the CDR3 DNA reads TGTGCCAGCAGCTTTGGGACAGGGAGTTCCTACGAGCAGTACTTC.

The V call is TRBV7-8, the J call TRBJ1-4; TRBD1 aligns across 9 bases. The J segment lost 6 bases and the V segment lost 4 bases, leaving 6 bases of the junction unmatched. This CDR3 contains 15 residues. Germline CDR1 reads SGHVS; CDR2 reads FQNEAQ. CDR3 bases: TGTGCCAGCAGCTCGGGACAGGGCAGGCATGAAAAACTGTTTTTT. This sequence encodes CASSSGQGRHEKLFF.

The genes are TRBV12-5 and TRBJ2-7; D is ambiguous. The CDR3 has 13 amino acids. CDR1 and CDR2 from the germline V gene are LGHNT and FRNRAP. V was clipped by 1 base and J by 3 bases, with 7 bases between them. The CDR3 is CASGLEPGYEQYF. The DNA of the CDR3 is TGTGCTAGTGGTTTGGAGCCCGGCTACGAGCAGTACTTC.

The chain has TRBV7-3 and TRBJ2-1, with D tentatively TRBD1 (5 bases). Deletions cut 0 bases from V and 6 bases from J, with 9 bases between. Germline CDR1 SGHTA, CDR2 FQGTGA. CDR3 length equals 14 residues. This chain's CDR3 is CASSLTRDSNEQFF. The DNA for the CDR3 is TGTGCCAGCAGCTTAACTCGAGACAGCAATGAGCAGTTCTTC. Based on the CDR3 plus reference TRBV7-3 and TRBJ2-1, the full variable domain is GAGVSQTPSNKVTEKGKYVELRCDPISGHTALYWYRQSLGQGPEFLIYFQGTGAADDSGLPNDRFFAVRPEGSVSTLKIQRTERGDSAVYLCASSLTRDSNEQFFGPGTRLTVL.

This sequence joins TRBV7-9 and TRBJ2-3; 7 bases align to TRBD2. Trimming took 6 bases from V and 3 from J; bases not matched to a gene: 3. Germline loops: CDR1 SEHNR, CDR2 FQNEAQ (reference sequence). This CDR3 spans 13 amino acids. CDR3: CASRSGGTDTQYF. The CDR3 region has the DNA TGTGCCAGCAGGTCGGGGGGAACAGATACGCAGTATTTT.

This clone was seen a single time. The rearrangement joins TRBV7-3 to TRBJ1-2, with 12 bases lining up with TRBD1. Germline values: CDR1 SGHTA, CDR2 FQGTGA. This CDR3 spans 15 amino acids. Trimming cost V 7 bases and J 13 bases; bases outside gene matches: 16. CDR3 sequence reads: CASTSGTGGNYGPTF. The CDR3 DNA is TGTGCCAGCACCTCCGGGACAGGGGGCAACTATGGCCCCACCTTC. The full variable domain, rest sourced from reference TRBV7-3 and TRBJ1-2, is GAGVSQTPSNKVTEKGKYVELRCDPISGHTALYWYRQSLGQGPEFLIYFQGTGAADDSGLPNDRFFAVRPEGSVSTLKIQRTERGDSAVYLCASTSGTGGNYGPTFGSGTRLTVV.

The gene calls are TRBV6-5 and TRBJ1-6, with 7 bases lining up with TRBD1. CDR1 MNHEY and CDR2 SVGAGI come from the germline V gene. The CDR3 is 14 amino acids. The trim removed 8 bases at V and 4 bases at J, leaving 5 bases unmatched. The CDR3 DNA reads TGTGCCAGCTTCGACAGGGCTTATAATTCACCCCTCCACTTT. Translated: CASFDRAYNSPLHF.

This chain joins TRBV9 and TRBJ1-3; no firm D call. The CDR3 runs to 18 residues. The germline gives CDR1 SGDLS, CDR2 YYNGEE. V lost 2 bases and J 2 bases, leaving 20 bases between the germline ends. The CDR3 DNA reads TGTGCCAGCAGCGTTTCAGGCCGGGTTGACTTGGCTGGAAACACCATATATTTT. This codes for CASSVSGRVDLAGNTIYF.

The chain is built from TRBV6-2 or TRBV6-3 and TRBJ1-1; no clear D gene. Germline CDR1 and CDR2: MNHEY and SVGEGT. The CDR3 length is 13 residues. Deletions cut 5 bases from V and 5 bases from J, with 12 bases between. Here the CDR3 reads CASSVMVRTEAFF. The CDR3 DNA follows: TGTGCCAGCAGTGTCATGGTGCGGACTGAAGCTTTCTTT.

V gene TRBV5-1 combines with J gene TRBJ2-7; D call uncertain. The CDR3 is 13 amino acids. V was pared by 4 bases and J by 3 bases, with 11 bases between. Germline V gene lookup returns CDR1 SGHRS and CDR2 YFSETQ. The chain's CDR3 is CASSQESSYEQYF. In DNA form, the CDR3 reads TGCGCCAGCAGCCAGGAGAGTAGCTACGAGCAGTACTTC.

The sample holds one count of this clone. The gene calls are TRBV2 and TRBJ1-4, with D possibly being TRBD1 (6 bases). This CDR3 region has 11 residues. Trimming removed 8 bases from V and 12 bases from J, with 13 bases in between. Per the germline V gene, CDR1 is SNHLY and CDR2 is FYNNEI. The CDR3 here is CASGMEGELFF. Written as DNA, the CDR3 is TGTGCCAGCGGGATGGAGGGGGAACTGTTTTTT. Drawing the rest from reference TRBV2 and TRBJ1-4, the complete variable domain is EPEVTQTPSHQVTQMGQEVILRCVPISNHLYFYWYRQILGQKVEFLVSFYNNEISEKSEIFDDQFSVERPDGSNFTLKIRSTKLEDSAMYFCASGMEGELFFGSGTQLSVL.

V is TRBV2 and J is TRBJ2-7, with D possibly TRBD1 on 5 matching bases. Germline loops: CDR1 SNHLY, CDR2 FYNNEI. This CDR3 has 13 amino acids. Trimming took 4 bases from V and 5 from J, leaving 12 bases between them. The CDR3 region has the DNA TGTGCCAGCAGTGTATCCAGGGTAAACGAGCAGTACTTC. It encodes CASSVSRVNEQYF.

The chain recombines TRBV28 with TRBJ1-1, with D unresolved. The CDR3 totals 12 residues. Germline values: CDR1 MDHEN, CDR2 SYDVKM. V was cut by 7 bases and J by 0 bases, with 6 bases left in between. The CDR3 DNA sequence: TGTGCCAGCAACGATTTGAACACTGAAGCTTTCTTT. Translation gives CASNDLNTEAFF.

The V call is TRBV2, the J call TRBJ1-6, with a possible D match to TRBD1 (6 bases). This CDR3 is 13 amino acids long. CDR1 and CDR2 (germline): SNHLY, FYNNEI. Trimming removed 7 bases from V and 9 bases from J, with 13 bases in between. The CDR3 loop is CASNREFLSPLHF. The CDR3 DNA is TGTGCCAGCAACAGGGAATTTCTTTCACCCCTCCACTTT.

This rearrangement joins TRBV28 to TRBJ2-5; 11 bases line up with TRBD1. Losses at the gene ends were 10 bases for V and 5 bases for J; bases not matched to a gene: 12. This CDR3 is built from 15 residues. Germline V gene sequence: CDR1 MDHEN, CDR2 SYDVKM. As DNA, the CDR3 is TGTGCCACCACCGGACAGGGGGCGCCGAGTGAGACCCAGTACTTC. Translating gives CATTGQGAPSETQYF.